The clone carrying this T cell receptor beta chain has only a few counts. Antigen unknown. The sample originates from a study of CD8 T cells in ankylosing spondylitis. Broader study findings: Earlier literature documents some of the motif variants in reactive arthritis synovial fluid and blood. Characteristic, it appeared, of ankylosing spondylitis blood was a TCR beta motif of about eight highly homologous variants. Reports say disease-linked clones showed up significantly more in matched ankylosing spondylitis synovial fluid.

The V and J ends lost 4 bases and 7 bases respectively, with 20 bases between them. Per the germline V gene, CDR1 is MNHEY and CDR2 is SMNVEV (reference sequence). The CDR3 extends over 15 amino acids. TCRdb called the 5' RACE reads again in MiXCR, with one record for every CDR3 protein. Counted here are some 200,000 distinct CDR3 sequences, 9.5% to 15% occurring once; the ten biggest clones make up approximately 17%. Specimen: blood, either unsorted or a sorted T cell fraction (not recorded which). This sequence joins TRBV27 and TRBJ2-7; possible D gene TRBD1, 6 bases. The TCR sequence derives from a male donor with ankylosing spondylitis or in good health (not recorded which). The CDR3 loop is CASSWARTEGGEQYF. CDR3 coding DNA: TGTGCCAGCAGTTGGGCTCGGACAGAAGGTGGGGAGCAGTACTTC.